The present TCR beta chain was sequenced within a study of low-dose radiotherapy and immunotherapy resistance in tumors. Study details: The drug cyclophosphamide was given into a vein at 200 mg/m2 every two weeks, one day before radiation and immunotherapy.

Alpha- and beta-chain coverage of first-strand cDNA came from TRAV- and TRBV-specific primers. It was with a constant-region primer and a V-primer adapter that TCRs were amplified over roughly 19 PCR cycles. mRNA isolates were amplified via in vitro transcription. TCRdb re-called the reads with MiXCR, one entry per CDR3 protein. Of nearly 95,000 distinct CDR3 sequences in the sample, 9.4% were seen once. Time point indicated: before trial treatment. Each donor was administered nivolumab, ipilimumab, aspirin, low-dose cyclophosphamide and low-dose radiotherapy. V was clipped by 4 bases and J by 1 base; unmatched bases: 6. CDR1 is LNHDA, CDR2 SQIVND, per germline (reference sequence). CDR3 length: 15 amino acids. This clonotype was observed at least ten times.

The sample was PBMCs, taken before treatment. The source is a male donor with prostate cancer. The chain joins TRBV19 to TRBJ1-1; 7 nucleotides agree with TRBD1. Written as DNA, the CDR3 is TGTGCCAGTAGTACCTTCGGGACAGCGAACACTGAAGCTTTCTTT. It yields the protein CASSTFGTANTEAFF.